These T cell receptor beta chains were read from a single sample in a study of cytomegalovirus exposure and HLA in healthy donors. Here immunoSEQ multiplex PCR was the method, and the copy in TCRdb shows in-frame clones only, minus some. In the table there are 120,000 to 150,000 clones, 88% of which are singletons. The sequenced sample consisted of PBMCs. All receptors derive from a woman aged 40 to 55 in good health and CMV-seronegative. Both conserved end residues are part of each CDR3. D genes are given only for firm matches. Only part of the rows carry a size: once, few, many, or a class if the clone is expanded.

j_gene: TRBJ1-1
v_gene: TRBV11-3
abundance: .
d_gene: .
len: 13
CDR3aa: CASSLQMNTEAFF
CDR3nt: TGTGCCAGCAGCTTACAGATGAACACTGAAGCTTTCTTT

j_gene: TRBJ2-5
v_gene: TRBV2
abundance: .
d_gene: .
len: 13
CDR3aa: CASREGTGLTRYF
CDR3nt: TGTGCCAGCAGGGAAGGGACTGGCCTGACGAGGTACTTC

j_gene: TRBJ2-2
v_gene: TRBV5-6
abundance: .
d_gene: TRBD2
len: 16
CDR3aa: CASSLGSGSITGELFF
CDR3nt: TGTGCCAGCAGCTTAGGCAGCGGGAGTATTACAGGGGAGCTGTTTTTT

j_gene: TRBJ2-5
v_gene: TRBV7-9
abundance: .
d_gene: TRBD1
len: 14
CDR3aa: CASSATGTQETQYF
CDR3nt: TGTGCCAGCAGCGCGACAGGGACCCAAGAGACCCAGTACTTC

j_gene: TRBJ2-1
v_gene: TRBV5-1
abundance: .
d_gene: TRBD2
len: 17
CDR3aa: CASSSGLAGGLSNEQFF
CDR3nt: TGCGCCAGCAGCTCAGGACTAGCGGGAGGCCTTTCTAATGAGCAGTTCTTC

j_gene: TRBJ2-3
v_gene: TRBV13
abundance: .
d_gene: .
len: 16
CDR3aa: CASSYSVQASTDTQYF
CDR3nt: TGTGCCAGCAGCTATAGCGTCCAGGCCTCAACAGATACGCAGTATTTT

j_gene: TRBJ1-6
v_gene: TRBV10-3
abundance: .
d_gene: .
len: 15
CDR3aa: CAISESSPGDSPLHF
CDR3nt: TGTGCCATCAGTGAGTCTAGCCCCGGTGATTCACCCCTCCACTTT

j_gene: TRBJ1-5
v_gene: TRBV27
abundance: .
d_gene: TRBD1
len: 13
CDR3aa: CASSSDRDQPQHF
CDR3nt: TGTGCCAGCAGTTCAGACAGGGATCAGCCCCAGCATTTT

j_gene: TRBJ2-7
v_gene: TRBV18
abundance: .
d_gene: .
len: 13
CDR3aa: CASSPPSSYEQYF
CDR3nt: TGTGCCAGCTCACCACCTAGTTCCTACGAGCAGTACTTC

j_gene: TRBJ1-2
v_gene: TRBV10-3
abundance: .
d_gene: TRBD1
len: 15
CDR3aa: CAITQDREANYGYTF
CDR3nt: TGTGCCATCACCCAGGACAGGGAAGCTAACTATGGCTACACCTTC

j_gene: TRBJ1-5
v_gene: TRBV7-9
abundance: .
d_gene: TRBD1
len: 15
CDR3aa: CASSSRQGRNQPQHF
CDR3nt: TGTGCCAGCAGCTCCCGACAGGGGAGAAATCAGCCCCAGCATTTT

j_gene: TRBJ2-7
v_gene: TRBV10-3
abundance: few
d_gene: .
len: 18
CDR3aa: CAISRTGLTPRAFHEQYF
CDR3nt: TGTGCCATCAGTCGCACGGGACTGACACCTCGAGCGTTCCACGAGCAGTACTTC

j_gene: TRBJ2-5
v_gene: TRBV6-5
abundance: .
d_gene: .
len: 13
CDR3aa: CASRGHNQETQYF
CDR3nt: TGTGCCAGCCGAGGACATAACCAAGAGACCCAGTACTTC

j_gene: TRBJ1-1
v_gene: TRBV4-2
abundance: few
d_gene: .
len: 16
CDR3aa: CASSQDYRVLNTEAFF
CDR3nt: TGTGCCAGCAGCCAAGATTACAGGGTGTTGAACACTGAAGCTTTCTTT

j_gene: TRBJ1-1
v_gene: TRBV9
abundance: .
d_gene: .
len: 13
CDR3aa: CASSVAVGERAFF
CDR3nt: TGTGCCAGCAGCGTAGCGGTCGGGGAACGAGCTTTCTTT

j_gene: TRBJ2-7
v_gene: TRBV6-1
abundance: .
d_gene: TRBD1
len: 14
CDR3aa: CASSDYGTEYEQYF
CDR3nt: TGTGCCAGCAGTGATTATGGGACAGAGTACGAGCAGTACTTC

j_gene: TRBJ2-7
v_gene: TRBV7-9
abundance: .
d_gene: .
len: 11
CDR3aa: CASSLEHEQYF
CDR3nt: TGTGCCAGCAGCTTAGAGCACGAGCAGTACTTC

j_gene: TRBJ2-7
v_gene: TRBV5-3
abundance: .
d_gene: TRBD1
len: 15
CDR3aa: CARSVLGQGANEQYF
CDR3nt: TGTGCCAGAAGCGTACTGGGACAGGGGGCGAACGAGCAGTACTTC

j_gene: TRBJ2-7
v_gene: TRBV7-2
abundance: once
d_gene: .
len: 13
CDR3aa: CASVRAGQTAQYF
CDR3nt: TGTGCCAGCGTCAGGGCCGGTCAAACCGCGCAGTACTTC

j_gene: TRBJ1-1
v_gene: TRBV6-5
abundance: .
d_gene: .
len: 14
CDR3aa: CASSKTARGTEAFF
CDR3nt: TGTGCCAGCAGCAAGACGGCCCGGGGCACTGAAGCTTTCTTT

j_gene: TRBJ2-1
v_gene: TRBV11-1
abundance: .
d_gene: TRBD2
len: 15
CDR3aa: CASSLTLAGLNEQFF
CDR3nt: TGTGCCAGCAGCCTAACTCTAGCGGGACTCAATGAGCAGTTCTTC

j_gene: TRBJ2-1
v_gene: TRBV5-4
abundance: .
d_gene: TRBD2
len: 18
CDR3aa: CASSLTSGRLPSYNEQFF
CDR3nt: TGTGCCAGCAGCCTTACTAGCGGGAGACTCCCATCCTACAATGAGCAGTTCTTC

j_gene: TRBJ1-4
v_gene: TRBV10-2
abundance: .
d_gene: TRBD1
len: 15
CDR3aa: CASSVTGGPNEKLFF
CDR3nt: TGCGCCAGCAGCGTTACAGGGGGCCCTAATGAAAAACTGTTTTTT

j_gene: TRBJ2-6
v_gene: TRBV28
abundance: .
d_gene: .
len: 15
CDR3aa: CASSRQMSGANVLTF
CDR3nt: TGTGCCAGCAGTCGACAGATGTCTGGGGCCAACGTCCTGACTTTC

j_gene: TRBJ2-7
v_gene: TRBV11-3
abundance: .
d_gene: .
len: 13
CDR3aa: CASSWLPGEVQYF
CDR3nt: TGTGCCAGCAGCTGGTTACCCGGGGAAGTGCAGTACTTC

j_gene: TRBJ2-1
v_gene: TRBV5-1
abundance: .
d_gene: .
len: 14
CDR3aa: CASSLGGPGAEQFF
CDR3nt: TGCGCCAGCAGCTTGGGTGGGCCAGGCGCCGAGCAGTTCTTC

j_gene: TRBJ2-7
v_gene: TRBV5-1
abundance: .
d_gene: TRBD2
len: 16
CDR3aa: CASSLGLAGEVDEQYF
CDR3nt: TGCGCCAGCAGCTTGGGACTAGCGGGAGAGGTCGACGAGCAGTACTTC

j_gene: TRBJ1-2
v_gene: TRBV20-1
abundance: .
d_gene: .
len: 11
CDR3aa: CSARGDGLSTF
CDR3nt: TGCAGTGCTAGGGGCGACGGCCTCTCGACCTTC